The clone carrying this TCR beta chain was found a few times. The entry originates in a study of molecular identifiers for immune sequencing clone quantification. TCRdb fed the PCR reads into MiXCR, producing one record per CDR3 protein. The sample contains about 330,000 distinct CDR3 sequences, roughly a quarter of which appear only once. CDR3 length: 14 residues. The trim removed 0 bases at V and 5 bases at J, leaving 4 bases unmatched. Germline assignment: CDR1 SGHRS and CDR2 YFSETQ. The specimen was naive CD8+ T cells from blood, with Jurkat cell RNA spiked in. Subset described: FACS-sorted CD8+CD4-CCR7+CD45RA+ naive T cells. The source of this sequence is a human donor in good health. Some libraries in this study had Jurkat cell RNA spiked in. This sequence joins TRBV5-1 and TRBJ2-7, with TRBD1 identical over 8 bases. CDR3 in DNA: TGCGCCAGCAGCTTGGCGACAGGGGCCGACGAGCAGTACTTC. This encodes CASSLATGADEQYF. The complete variable domain, with remaining parts taken from reference TRBV5-1 and TRBJ2-7, reads KAGVTQTPRYLIKTRGQQVTLSCSPISGHRSVSWYQQTPGQGLQFLFEYFSETQRNKGNFPGRFSGRQFSNSRSEMNVSTLELGDSALYLCASSLATGADEQYFGPGTRLTVT.